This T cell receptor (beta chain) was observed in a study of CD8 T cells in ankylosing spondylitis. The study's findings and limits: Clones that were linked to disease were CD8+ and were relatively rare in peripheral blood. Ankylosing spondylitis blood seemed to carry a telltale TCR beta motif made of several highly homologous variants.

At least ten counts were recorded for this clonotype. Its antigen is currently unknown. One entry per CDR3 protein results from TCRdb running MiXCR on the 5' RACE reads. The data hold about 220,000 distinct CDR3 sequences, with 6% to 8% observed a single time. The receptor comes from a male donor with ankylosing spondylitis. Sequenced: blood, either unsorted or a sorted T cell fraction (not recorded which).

CDR3 DNA sequence: TGCGCCAGCAGCCTGGGACACTTGAACACCGGGGAGCTGTTTTTT. Protein product: CASSLGHLNTGELFF. The chain couples TRBV4-1 to TRBJ2-2; D possibly corresponds to TRBD1 (6 bases). The V end was cut by 4 bases, the J end by 1 base, with 10 bases between. Germline V gives CDR1 MGHRA, CDR2 YSYEKL. The CDR3 has 15 amino acids.